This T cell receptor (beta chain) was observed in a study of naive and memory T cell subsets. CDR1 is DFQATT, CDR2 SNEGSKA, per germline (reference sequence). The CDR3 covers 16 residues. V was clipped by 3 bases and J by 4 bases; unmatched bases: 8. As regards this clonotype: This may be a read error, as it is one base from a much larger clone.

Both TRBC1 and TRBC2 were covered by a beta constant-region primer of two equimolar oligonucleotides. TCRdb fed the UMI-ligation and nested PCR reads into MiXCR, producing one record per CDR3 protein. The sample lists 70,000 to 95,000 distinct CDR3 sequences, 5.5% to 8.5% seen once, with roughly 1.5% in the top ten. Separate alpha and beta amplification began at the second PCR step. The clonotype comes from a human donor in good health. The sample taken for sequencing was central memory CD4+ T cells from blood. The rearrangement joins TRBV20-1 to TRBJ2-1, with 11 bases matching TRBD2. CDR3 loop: CSARDPGLAAYNEQFF. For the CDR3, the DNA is TGCAGTGCTAGGGACCCGGGACTAGCGGCATACAATGAGCAGTTCTTC.